This TCR beta chain is from a study of T cells in localized non-small cell lung cancer. The repertoire was sequenced with immunoSEQ multiplex PCR; TCRdb's copy has only in-frame clones and lacks some. The sample has 60,000 or so clones; approximately 80% are singletons. The ends were cut back, 0 bases at V and 4 bases at J, with 12 bases in the middle. The germline V gene has CDR1 LGHNT and CDR2 FRNRAP. CDR3 length: 15 amino acids. The source is a man aged 40-75 years with stage II lung adenocarcinoma. Sequenced material: PBMCs, taken before any cancer treatment. V is TRBV12-5 and J is TRBJ1-1; D is possibly TRBD1 (5 bases). CDR3 nucleotides: TGTGCTAGTGGTTTGGTACCGTCGGGGGGCACTGAAGCTTTCTTT. It is translated as CASGLVPSGGTEAFF.